This T cell receptor (beta chain) derives from a study of T cells after yellow fever vaccination. Regarding the study as a whole: Abundant bulk-derived clonotypes could contaminate FACS-sorted repertoires. Only a small proportion of the clonotypes turned up in both the CD4 and the CD8 compartments, likely arising from convergent recombination. Post-booster reappearance was seen for most primary-vaccination clones (roughly 97% CD4, roughly 88% CD8).

The V and J ends lost 11 bases and 4 bases respectively, with 6 bases between them. The CDR3 covers 10 residues. In germline, CDR1 is MDHEN, CDR2 SYDVKM. TCRdb independently ran MiXCR on the 5' RACE reads; one entry per CDR3 protein. The table lists fewer than 400,000 distinct CDR3 sequences, 6% to 8% of them singletons. This clonotype came up a few times. The antigen is unknown. The chain recombines TRBV28 with TRBJ1-5; D uncertain. The TCR originated in a man in his thirties or forties who received the YFV17D yellow fever vaccine. The sequencing used PBMCs, collected 5 days after the yellow fever booster vaccination. The CDR3 DNA is TGTGCCTGCGGGAATCAGCCCCAGCATTTT. Encoded protein: CACGNQPQHF.